This T cell receptor (beta chain) originates from a study of blood T cells in healthy people across ages. This CDR3 is 14 amino acids long. CDR1 MGHRA and CDR2 YSYEKL come from the germline V gene. The authors isolated at least 6 million PBMCs per sample. Study observations and caveats: Among T cells, TCR beta diversity per million cells dropped roughly linearly as age rose.

A sample-barcoded 5' primer and a J-beta primer mix were used in a second PCR of about 7 to 11 cycles. A 12-random-nucleotide template-switch adaptor tagged each cDNA molecule. MiXCR, run by TCRdb on the 5' RACE reads, gives a single entry per CDR3 protein. This sample has more than 650,000 distinct CDR3 sequences; 25% to 30% occur once, and the top ten carry 3%. In the case of this clonotype: What it recognizes is unknown.

The same data also went into a second study, on T cells of mothers and their children. In that study: Mothers yielded over 9.5 million CDR3 reads, children about 3.1 million each.

The V gene is TRBV4-1, the J gene TRBJ2-5; 9 nucleotides line up with TRBD2. The J call may be faulty, since TRBJ2-1 better matches the DNA end. This clonotype was obtained from a boy between 10 and 17 years old in good health. Sequencing used blood. DNA for the CDR3: TGCGCCAGCAGCCAACTAGCGGGAAGGGATGAGCAGTTCTTC. Translated: CASSQLAGRDEQFF.